A single sample gave rise to the 21 T cell receptor beta chains below, sequenced in a study of blood T cells in healthy people across ages. A second PCR of 7 to 11 cycles used a sample-barcoded 5' primer and a J-beta primer mix. TCRdb recomputed calls from the 5' RACE reads with MiXCR, one row per CDR3 protein. The table lists 1 million to 1.2 million distinct CDR3 sequences, more than 30% of them singletons. Sequencing input: blood. The origin of the receptors is a man aged 18 to 30 in good health.

Turning to this clonotype: This may be a read error: a much more frequent sequence differs by one nucleotide. The chain couples TRBV24-1 to TRBJ2-1, with D unclear. The germline gives CDR1 KGHDR, CDR2 SFDVKD. This CDR3 has 16 residues. CDR3 sequence reads: CTTSDPNLSLVDEQFF. The CDR3 DNA reads TGTACCACCAGTGATCCCAACCTATCCCTTGTGGATGAGCAGTTCTTC.

This clonotype was counted only a few times. The V and J genes are TRBV2 and TRBJ2-7; 7 nucleotides match TRBD2. The V segment lost 7 bases and the J segment 7 bases; nucleotides outside the gene matches: 13. In germline, CDR1 is SNHLY, CDR2 FYNNEI. The CDR3 is 14 amino acids. CDR3 in amino acids: CASKNLTSAIEQYF. The CDR3, as DNA: TGTGCCAGCAAGAACCTAACTAGCGCTATTGAGCAGTACTTC.

This chain connects TRBV27 to TRBJ1-4; tentatively, D is TRBD1 (6 bases). The germline CDR1 and CDR2 sequences are MNHEY and SMNVEV (reference sequence). Trimming removed 2 bases from V and 8 bases from J, with 18 bases in between. This CDR3 spans 16 amino acids. The CDR3 protein is CASSLRGATGGEKLFF. The CDR3 nucleotides read TGTGCCAGCAGTTTAAGGGGGGCGACAGGAGGGGAAAAACTGTTTTTT.

The chain has TRBV6-6 and TRBJ1-2; no clear D. Per the germline V gene, CDR1 is MNHNY and CDR2 is SVGAGI (reference sequence). V lost 0 bases to trimming and J lost 1 base, with 6 bases between them. This CDR3 contains 14 residues. In DNA, the CDR3 is TGTGCCAGCAGTTACTCTTACGGTAACTATGGCTACACCTTC. Amino acids: CASSYSYGNYGYTF.

The gene calls are TRBV6-5 and TRBJ2-1; 14 bases fit TRBD2. Germline lookup yields CDR1 MNHEY and CDR2 SVGAGI. The CDR3 contains 18 residues. Losses at the gene ends were 1 base for V and 5 bases for J; bases not matched to a gene: 7. In DNA, the CDR3 is TGTGCCAGCAGTTACTGGGGACTAGCGGGGGCCGGGGACAATGAGCAGTTCTTC. Its translation is CASSYWGLAGAGDNEQFF.

This clonotype was seen repeatedly, ten times or more. The chain carries TRBV7-8 and TRBJ1-4, with D unclear. Trimming took off 2 bases at V and 0 bases at J, with 4 bases between the two ends. Germline-derived CDR1 and CDR2 are SGHVS and FQNEAQ. The CDR3 runs 14 residues. The CDR3 spells CASSLTATNEKLFF. The CDR3 region has the DNA TGTGCCAGCAGCTTAACAGCAACTAATGAAAAACTGTTTTTT.

V gene TRBV12-3 or TRBV12-4 combines with J gene TRBJ2-5, with D hard to call. The J call may be incorrect, as the DNA end agrees better with TRBJ2-7. CDR3 length equals 14 residues. The CDR3 here is CASSLGGSRHEQYF. CDR3 in DNA: TGTGCCAGCAGTTTAGGGGGAAGTAGGCACGAGCAGTACTTC.

This clonotype was found a few times. The gene calls are TRBV7-3 and TRBJ2-1, with no clear D. The V gene lost 4 bases and the J gene lost 1 base, with 8 bases spanning the gap. The germline CDR1 and CDR2 sequences are SGHTA and FQGTGA. The CDR3 contains 14 residues. Written as DNA, the CDR3 is TGTGCCAGCAGCTCGGGCTATTCCTACAATGAGCAGTTCTTC. It is translated as CASSSGYSYNEQFF.

This clonotype was recorded a few times. The chain joins TRBV27 to TRBJ2-3, with 7 bases fitting TRBD1. V shed 2 bases and J 5 bases; nucleotides not matched to a gene: 4. CDR1 and CDR2 (germline): MNHEY, SMNVEV (reference sequence). The CDR3 length is 14 residues. The CDR3 DNA reads as TGTGCCAGCAGTTTAAGCCGGGACAGAGATACGCAGTATTTT. This codes for CASSLSRDRDTQYF.

This chain uses TRBV6-5 with TRBJ1-1, with 8 bases matching TRBD1. Trimming took 8 bases from V and 4 from J; bases not matched to a gene: 6. CDR1 and CDR2 from the germline V gene are MNHEY and SVGAGI. This CDR3 comprises 13 residues. The DNA of the CDR3 is TGTGCCAGCTACAGGGGGGCGAGCACTGAAGCTTTCTTT. Translation gives CASYRGASTEAFF.

This chain links TRBV4-2 with TRBJ2-7, with a possible D match to TRBD2 (6 bases). The V gene lost 0 bases and the J gene lost 3 bases, with 9 bases spanning the gap. CDR3 length equals 14 residues. Germline V gene lookup returns CDR1 LGHNA and CDR2 YNFKEQ. The CDR3 DNA is TGTGCCAGCAGCCAAGATGCAGCGGGCTACGAGCAGTACTTC. Translation gives CASSQDAAGYEQYF.

V and J are TRBV6-2 or TRBV6-3 and TRBJ2-3, with a tentative D call TRBD2 (6 bases). Per germline, CDR1 MNHEY and CDR2 SVGEGT. This CDR3 region has 15 residues. With 1 base removed from V and 5 bases from J, the gap between germline ends came to 13 bases. This CDR3 is CASSYWTKGGDTQYF. For the CDR3, the DNA is TGTGCCAGCAGTTACTGGACTAAGGGAGGAGATACGCAGTATTTT.

This clonotype was counted only a few times. This sequence joins TRBV12-3 or TRBV12-4 and TRBJ1-4, with 7 bases lining up with TRBD1. The trim removed 6 bases at V and 8 bases at J, leaving 6 bases unmatched. The CDR3 sequence is 13 residues long. The CDR3 nucleotides are TGTGCCAGCAGCTTCCTGACAGGGGAAAAACTGTTTTTT. This encodes CASSFLTGEKLFF.

The chain links TRBV3-1 to TRBJ2-1, with 8 nucleotides matching TRBD2. This CDR3 is built from 13 residues. J lost 8 bases, V lost 9 bases, and 9 bases had no gene match. Germline V gene data show CDR1 as LGHDT and CDR2 as YNNKEL (reference sequence). The CDR3 DNA is TGTGCCAGTCGCGGGGGGCCCTATCATGAGCAGTTCTTC. Translated, it gives CASRGGPYHEQFF.

The chain carries TRBV20-1 and TRBJ2-7; the match to TRBD1 covers 7 bases. The J segment lost 4 bases and the V segment lost 3 bases, leaving 9 bases of the junction unmatched. Per germline, CDR1 DFQATT and CDR2 SNEGSKA (reference sequence). The CDR3 is 14 residues long. DNA for the CDR3: TGCAGTGCTAGGCCGGGACAGACCCTTTACGAGCAGTACTTC. This translates into CSARPGQTLYEQYF.

This clonotype appeared a few times. The chain's CDR3 is CATAGNDPLFDEQFF. CDR3 nucleotides: TGTGCCACAGCAGGCAATGACCCACTTTTTGATGAGCAGTTCTTC. The chain has TRBV12-3 or TRBV12-4 and TRBJ2-1; D is unresolved. Trimming took 10 bases from V and 8 from J, leaving 24 bases between them. CDR3 size: 15 residues.

This chain uses TRBV4-3 with TRBJ2-2; the D gene is possibly TRBD2 (6 bases). The CDR3 is made up of 16 amino acids. V shed 0 bases and J shed 4 bases, with 12 bases lying between them. From germline, CDR1 is LGHNA and CDR2 YSLEER. The DNA for the CDR3 is TGCGCCAGCAGCCAAGAGAACGGGGGACCCACCGGGGAGCTGTTTTTT. Its protein is CASSQENGGPTGELFF.

This clonotype appeared a few times. The rearrangement links TRBV11-2 to TRBJ1-2, with no clear D. The CDR3 loop spans 13 amino acids. V dropped 5 bases and J dropped 2 bases, with 9 bases sitting between them. Germline loops: CDR1 SGHAT, CDR2 FQNNGV. The CDR3 region is CASSPQRNYGYTF. For the CDR3, the DNA is TGTGCCAGCAGCCCGCAGAGGAACTATGGCTACACCTTC.

This clonotype was observed a handful of times. The chain couples TRBV12-5 to TRBJ2-3; D is unresolved. CDR3 size: 17 residues. Trimming left V 1 base short and J 6 bases short, with 20 bases between. Germline CDR1 is LGHNT and CDR2 is FRNRAP. CDR3 DNA sequence: TGTGCTAGTGGTTTGGACTCGATCCCAAGGCGTACTGATACGCAGTATTTT. It translates to CASGLDSIPRRTDTQYF. The full variable domain, rest sourced from reference TRBV12-5 and TRBJ2-3, is DARVTQTPRHKVTEMGQEVTMRCQPILGHNTVFWYRQTMMQGLELLAYFRNRAPLDDSGMPKDRFSAEMPDATLATLKIQPSEPRDSAVYFCASGLDSIPRRTDTQYFGPGTRLTVL.

Turning to this clonotype: This sequence may be a read error, since a much larger clone differs from it by one base. The chain couples TRBV29-1 to TRBJ2-1; TRBD1 or TRBD2 may be the D gene (6 bases each). From germline, CDR1 is SQVTM and CDR2 ANQGSEA. CDR3 length: 16 residues. CDR3 nucleotides: TGCAGCGTTGAAGGGGACAAAGGACTATCCTACAATAAGCAGTTCTTC. Translated, it gives CSVEGDKGLSYNKQFF.

This clonotype was detected a few times. The chain uses TRBV5-1 and TRBJ1-5, with D perhaps TRBD1 (5 bases). The CDR3 has 15 amino acids. V was clipped by 2 bases and J by 2 bases, with 11 bases between them. Germline CDR1 is SGHRS and CDR2 is YFSETQ. This CDR3 is CASSLDIGGNQPQHF. The CDR3 DNA sequence: TGCGCCAGCAGCTTAGACATAGGGGGCAATCAGCCCCAGCATTTT.